The present T cell receptor (beta chain) was sequenced within a study of T cells after yellow fever vaccination. This clonotype has more than one count but fewer than ten. Its specificity is not known. The CDR3 length is 19 residues. With V trimmed by 5 bases and J by 0 bases, 11 bases remained unmatched. Germline V gene lookup returns CDR1 SGHAT and CDR2 FQNNGV. Overall study findings and caveats: Bulk-population clonotypes that are abundant could appear as contaminants in FACS-sorted repertoires. A large majority of primary-vaccination clones showed up again after the booster (approximately 95% CD4, around 88% CD8).

TCRdb reprocessed the 5' RACE reads via MiXCR and lists one record per CDR3 protein. Of hundreds of thousands of distinct CDR3 sequences listed, roughly 12% are singletons. The specimen was PBMCs, collected on the day of the yellow fever booster vaccination. This TCR was sampled from a man younger than 40 who received the YFV17D yellow fever vaccine. V and J are TRBV11-2 and TRBJ2-2; 11 positions match TRBD1. The CDR3 is CASSPRTGGYWANTGELFF. CDR3 sequence (DNA): TGTGCCAGCAGCCCTAGGACAGGGGGCTATTGGGCGAACACCGGGGAGCTGTTTTTT. Using reference TRBV11-2 and TRBJ2-2 for the parts outside the CDR3, the full variable domain is EAGVAQSPRYKIIEKRQSVAFWCNPISGHATLYWYQQILGQGPKLLIQFQNNGVVDDSQLPKDRFSAERLKGVDSTLKIQPAKLEDSAVYLCASSPRTGGYWANTGELFFGEGSRLTVL.